The 15 T cell receptor beta chains below all came from one sample that was sequenced in a study of cytotoxic CD8 clonotypes in ibrutinib-treated CLL. Only in-frame clones appear in the TCRdb table, and some are missing; sequencing was by immunoSEQ multiplex PCR. The sample holds roughly 330,000 clones, roughly 70% seen once. The sequences come from PBMCs, collected after 36 months of ibrutinib treatment. All receptors come from a human donor with chronic lymphocytic leukemia.

A single count supports this clone. The chain carries TRBV10-1 and TRBJ1-2; no reliable D call. In germline, CDR1 is WNHNN, CDR2 SYGVQD (reference sequence). The CDR3 consists of 16 residues. Trimming shortened V by 5 bases and J by 4 bases, and 20 bases separated the two germline ends. In DNA form, the CDR3 reads TGCGCCAGCAGTCGGGAAACCGACGTCAGGATCTATGGCTACACCTTC. Its protein is CASSRETDVRIYGYTF.

This clone was seen a single time. The gene calls are TRBV7-2 and TRBJ2-7; D uncertain. Trimming took 3 bases from V and 5 from J, leaving 8 bases between them. CDR3 length: 12 amino acids. The germline gives CDR1 SGHTA, CDR2 FQGNSA. The DNA of the CDR3 is TGTGCCAGCAGCTTCATCTTTGACGAGCAGTACTTC. Its translation is CASSFIFDEQYF.

As DNA, the CDR3 is TGTGCCAGCAGTTTCTCACAGGGTAACGAGCAGTTCTTC. Its translation: CASSFSQGNEQFF. V usage is TRBV6-5 and J usage is TRBJ2-1, with a weak D call TRBD1 (6 bases). The CDR3 extends over 13 amino acids. Trimming took 4 bases from V and 10 from J, leaving 14 bases between them. CDR1 and CDR2 (germline): MNHEY, SVGAGI.

The rearrangement joins TRBV19 to TRBJ2-2; the D is unclear. CDR1 and CDR2 from the germline V gene are LNHDA and SQIVND (reference sequence). V lost 7 bases and J lost 7, with 10 bases in between. The CDR3 sequence is 12 residues long. The CDR3 sequence: CASTPGVGELFF. For the CDR3, the DNA is TGTGCCAGTACCCCCGGCGTCGGGGAGCTGTTTTTT.

This clone was seen a handful of times. The CDR3 nucleotides are TGTGCCAGCAGTTTGGGTGGTTTTAATCAGCCCCAGCATTTT. Translation gives CASSLGGFNQPQHF. The V and J genes are TRBV28 and TRBJ1-5; D gene uncertain. From germline, CDR1 is MDHEN and CDR2 SYDVKM. The CDR3 length is 14 residues. Trimming stripped 3 bases from V and 4 bases from J, with 10 bases between.

This sequence joins TRBV27 and TRBJ1-2, with a possible D match to TRBD1 (5 bases). V dropped 4 bases and J dropped 3 bases, with 9 bases sitting between them. The CDR3 has 13 amino acids. Germline CDR1 and CDR2: MNHEY and SMNVEV (reference sequence). The CDR3 is CASSSRGYYGYTF. In DNA form, the CDR3 reads TGTGCCAGCAGTTCGAGGGGATACTATGGCTACACCTTC.

The CDR3 region is CASSLEDVRGSPLHF. The CDR3 nucleotides are TGCGCCAGCAGCTTGGAGGACGTTAGGGGTTCACCCCTCCACTTT. This chain connects TRBV5-1 to TRBJ1-6; the D gene is possibly TRBD1 (5 bases). Looked up from germline, CDR1 is SGHRS and CDR2 is YFSETQ. Trimming took 0 bases from V and 9 from J, leaving 13 bases between them. The CDR3 is 15 amino acids.

This clone came up a few times. CDR3 sequence: CASSKPGQGPSGMFF. The CDR3 DNA reads as TGTGCCAGCAGCAAACCGGGACAGGGCCCTTCCGGAATGTTTTTT. V usage is TRBV21-1 and J usage is TRBJ1-4; whether TRBD1, the table's D call, matches the DNA was not checked. TRBV21-1 is given as a pseudogene. The CDR3 spans 15 residues.

This clone was seen once. The J gene is TRBJ2-1, the V gene TRBV5-1; 7 bases are a match to TRBD1. This CDR3 is built from 15 residues. Trimming removed 2 bases from V and 6 bases from J; junction bases left unmatched: 8. The V gene's germline CDR1 is SGHRS and CDR2 YFSETQ. CDR3 nucleotide sequence: TGCGCCAGCAGCTTCGCACAGGGGATGGTCAATGAGCAGTTCTTC. Its protein is CASSFAQGMVNEQFF. Variable domain in full (rest from reference TRBV5-1 and TRBJ2-1): KAGVTQTPRYLIKTRGQQVTLSCSPISGHRSVSWYQQTPGQGLQFLFEYFSETQRNKGNFPGRFSGRQFSNSRSEMNVSTLELGDSALYLCASSFAQGMVNEQFFGPGTRLTVL.

This clone was detected a few times. CDR3 protein: CASRKTGDLYGYTF. The CDR3 bases are TGTGCCAGCAGGAAGACAGGGGACCTCTATGGCTACACCTTC. This chain connects TRBV6-1 to TRBJ1-2; 8 nucleotides line up with TRBD1. Trimming cost V 6 bases and J 4 bases; bases outside gene matches: 7. CDR3 length: 14 residues. From germline, CDR1 is MNHNS and CDR2 SASEGT.

With regard to this clone: Other DNA sequences in this specimen translate into the identical CDR3. V usage is TRBV6-5 and J usage is TRBJ1-2, with D tentatively TRBD1 (5 bases). Germline V CDR1 and CDR2: MNHEY, SVGAGI. Trimming cost V 6 bases and J 4 bases, with 12 bases left between them. The CDR3 has 13 residues. CDR3 bases: TGTGCCAGCAGCCGGGACCGCGGCTATGGCTACACCTTC. This encodes CASSRDRGYGYTF.

This clone turned up a few times. The same CDR3 is also encoded by other DNA sequences in this sample. This chain links TRBV5-1 with TRBJ2-3; weak D call: TRBD2 (5 bases). CDR1 and CDR2 (germline): SGHRS, YFSETQ. The ends were cut back, 0 bases at V and 4 bases at J, with 9 bases in the middle. CDR3 length equals 14 residues. The CDR3 nucleotides are TGCGCCAGCAGCTTGGTGGCGGGCGCAGATACGCAGTATTTT. Translated, it gives CASSLVAGADTQYF.

The V call is TRBV29-1, the J call TRBJ2-1; 9 positions match TRBD2. Per the germline V gene, CDR1 is SQVTM and CDR2 is ANQGSEA. The V and J ends lost 3 bases and 13 bases, in that order; junction bases with no gene match: 13. The CDR3 consists of 14 residues. CDR3 loop: CSVDFRSSGVIQFF. The DNA for the CDR3 is TGCAGCGTTGACTTCCGGTCTAGCGGGGTTATACAGTTCTTC.

This clone came up a few times. The chain couples TRBV19 to TRBJ2-7; the match to TRBD1 covers 8 bases. Germline trimming cut 6 bases from V and 9 bases from J; bases unmatched to any gene: 16. CDR1 LNHDA and CDR2 SQIVND come from the germline V gene (reference sequence). This CDR3 region has 15 residues. The DNA of the CDR3 is TGTGCCAGTAGCCCCAAGGGGAACAGGGGGGCTTGGCAGTACTTC. Encoded protein: CASSPKGNRGAWQYF.

This clone was counted a few times. The rearrangement uses TRBV15 and TRBJ1-3; the D is unclear. CDR1 is LNHNV and CDR2 is YYDKDF in the germline V gene (reference sequence). The CDR3 spans 11 residues. The V gene lost 8 bases and the J gene lost 3 bases, with 5 bases spanning the gap. CDR3 in DNA: TGTGCCACCGAACTTGGAAACACCATATATTTT. It is translated as CATELGNTIYF.